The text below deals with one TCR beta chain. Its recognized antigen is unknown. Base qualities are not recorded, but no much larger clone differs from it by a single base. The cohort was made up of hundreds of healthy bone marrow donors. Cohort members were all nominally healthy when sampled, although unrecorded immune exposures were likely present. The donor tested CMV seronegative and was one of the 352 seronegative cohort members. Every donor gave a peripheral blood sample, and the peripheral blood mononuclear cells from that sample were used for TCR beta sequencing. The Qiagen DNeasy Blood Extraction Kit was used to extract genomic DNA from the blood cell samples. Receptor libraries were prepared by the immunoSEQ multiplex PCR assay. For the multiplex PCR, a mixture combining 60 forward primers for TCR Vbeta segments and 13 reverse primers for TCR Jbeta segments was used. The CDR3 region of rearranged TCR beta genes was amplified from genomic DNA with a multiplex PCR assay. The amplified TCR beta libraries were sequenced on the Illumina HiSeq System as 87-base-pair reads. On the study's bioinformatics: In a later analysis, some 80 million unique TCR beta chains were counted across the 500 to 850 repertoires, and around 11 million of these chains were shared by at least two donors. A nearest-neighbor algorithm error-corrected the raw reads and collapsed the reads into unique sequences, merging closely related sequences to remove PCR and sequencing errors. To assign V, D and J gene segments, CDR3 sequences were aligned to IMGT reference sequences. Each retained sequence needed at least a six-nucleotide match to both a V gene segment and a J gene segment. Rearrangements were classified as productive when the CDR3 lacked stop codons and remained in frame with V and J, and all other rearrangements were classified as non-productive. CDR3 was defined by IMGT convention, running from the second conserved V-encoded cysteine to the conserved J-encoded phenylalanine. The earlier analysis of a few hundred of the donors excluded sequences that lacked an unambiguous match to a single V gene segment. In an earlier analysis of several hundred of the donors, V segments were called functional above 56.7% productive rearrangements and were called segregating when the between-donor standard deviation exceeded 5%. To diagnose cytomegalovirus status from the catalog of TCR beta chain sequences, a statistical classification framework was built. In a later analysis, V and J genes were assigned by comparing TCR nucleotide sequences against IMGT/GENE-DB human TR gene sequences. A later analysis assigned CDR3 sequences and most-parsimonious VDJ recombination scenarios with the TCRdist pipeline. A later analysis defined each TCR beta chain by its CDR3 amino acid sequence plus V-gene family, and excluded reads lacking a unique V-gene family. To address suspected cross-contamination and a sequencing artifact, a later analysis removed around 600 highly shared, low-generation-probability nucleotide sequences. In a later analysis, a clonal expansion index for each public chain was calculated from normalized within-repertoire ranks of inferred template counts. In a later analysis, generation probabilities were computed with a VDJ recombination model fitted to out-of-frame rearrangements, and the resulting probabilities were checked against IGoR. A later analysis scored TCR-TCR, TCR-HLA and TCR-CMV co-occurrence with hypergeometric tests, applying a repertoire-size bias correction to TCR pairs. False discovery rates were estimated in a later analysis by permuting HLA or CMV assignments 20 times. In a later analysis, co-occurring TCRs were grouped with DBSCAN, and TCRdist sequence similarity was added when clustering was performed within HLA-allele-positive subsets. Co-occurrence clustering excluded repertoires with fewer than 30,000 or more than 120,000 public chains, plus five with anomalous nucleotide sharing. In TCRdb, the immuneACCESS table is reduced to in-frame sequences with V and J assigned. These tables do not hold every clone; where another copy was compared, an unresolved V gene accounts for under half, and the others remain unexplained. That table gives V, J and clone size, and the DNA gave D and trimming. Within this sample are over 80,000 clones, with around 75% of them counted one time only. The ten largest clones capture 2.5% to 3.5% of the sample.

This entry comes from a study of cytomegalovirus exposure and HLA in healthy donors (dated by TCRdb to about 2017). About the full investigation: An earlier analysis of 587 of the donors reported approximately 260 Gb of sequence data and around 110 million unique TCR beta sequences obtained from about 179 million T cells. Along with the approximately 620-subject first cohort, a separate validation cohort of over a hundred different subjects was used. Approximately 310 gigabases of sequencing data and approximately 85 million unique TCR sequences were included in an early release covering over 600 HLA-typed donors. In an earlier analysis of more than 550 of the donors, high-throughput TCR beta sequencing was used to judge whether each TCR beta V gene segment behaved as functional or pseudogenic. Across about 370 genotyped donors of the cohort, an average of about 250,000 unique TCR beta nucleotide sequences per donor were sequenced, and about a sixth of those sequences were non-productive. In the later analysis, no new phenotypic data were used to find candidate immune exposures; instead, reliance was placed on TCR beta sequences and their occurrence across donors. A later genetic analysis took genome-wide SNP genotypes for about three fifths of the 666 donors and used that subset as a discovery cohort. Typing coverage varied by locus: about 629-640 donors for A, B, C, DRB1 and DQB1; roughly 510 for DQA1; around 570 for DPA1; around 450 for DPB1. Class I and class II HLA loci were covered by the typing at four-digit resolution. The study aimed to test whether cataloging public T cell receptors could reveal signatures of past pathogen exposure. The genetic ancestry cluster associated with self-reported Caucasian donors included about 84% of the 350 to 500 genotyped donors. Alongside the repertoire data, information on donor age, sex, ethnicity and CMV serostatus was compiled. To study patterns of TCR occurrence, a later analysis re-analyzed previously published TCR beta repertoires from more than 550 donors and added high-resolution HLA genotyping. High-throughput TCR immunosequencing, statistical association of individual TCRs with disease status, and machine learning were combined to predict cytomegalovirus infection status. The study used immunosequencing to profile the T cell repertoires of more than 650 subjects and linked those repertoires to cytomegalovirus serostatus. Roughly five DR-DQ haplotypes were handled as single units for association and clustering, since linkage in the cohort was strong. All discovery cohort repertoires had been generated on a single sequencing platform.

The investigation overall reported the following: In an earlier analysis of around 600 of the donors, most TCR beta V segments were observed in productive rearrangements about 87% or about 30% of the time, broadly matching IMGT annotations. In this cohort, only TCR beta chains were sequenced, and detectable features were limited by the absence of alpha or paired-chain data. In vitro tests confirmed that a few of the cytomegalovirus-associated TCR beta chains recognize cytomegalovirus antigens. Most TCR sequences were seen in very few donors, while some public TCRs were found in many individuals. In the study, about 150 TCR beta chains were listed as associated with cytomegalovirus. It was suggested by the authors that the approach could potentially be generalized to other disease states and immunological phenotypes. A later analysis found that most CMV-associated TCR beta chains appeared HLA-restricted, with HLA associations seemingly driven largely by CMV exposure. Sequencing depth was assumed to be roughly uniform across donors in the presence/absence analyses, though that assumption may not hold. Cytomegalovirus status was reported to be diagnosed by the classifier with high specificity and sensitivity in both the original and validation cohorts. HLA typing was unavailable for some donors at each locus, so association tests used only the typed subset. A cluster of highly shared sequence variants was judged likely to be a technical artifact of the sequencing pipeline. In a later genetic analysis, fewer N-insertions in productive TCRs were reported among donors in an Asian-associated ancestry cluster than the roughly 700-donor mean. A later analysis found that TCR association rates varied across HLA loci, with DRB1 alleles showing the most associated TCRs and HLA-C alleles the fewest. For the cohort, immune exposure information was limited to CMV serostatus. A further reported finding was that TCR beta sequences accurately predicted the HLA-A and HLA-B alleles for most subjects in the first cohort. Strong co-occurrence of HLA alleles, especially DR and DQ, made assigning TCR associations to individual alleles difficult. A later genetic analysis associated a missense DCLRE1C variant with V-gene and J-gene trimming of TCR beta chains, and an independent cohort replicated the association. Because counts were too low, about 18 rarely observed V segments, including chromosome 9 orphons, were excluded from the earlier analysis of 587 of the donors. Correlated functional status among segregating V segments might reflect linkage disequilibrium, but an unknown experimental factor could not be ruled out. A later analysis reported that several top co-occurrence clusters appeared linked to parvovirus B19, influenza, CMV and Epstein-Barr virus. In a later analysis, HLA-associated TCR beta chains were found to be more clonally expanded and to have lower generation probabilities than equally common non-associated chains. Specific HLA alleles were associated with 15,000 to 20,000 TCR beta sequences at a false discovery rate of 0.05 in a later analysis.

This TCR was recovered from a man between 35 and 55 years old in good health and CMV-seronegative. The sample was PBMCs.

This receptor has the CDR3 CASSPWGAGELFF. The DNA sequence is as follows: TGTGCCAGCAGTCCTTGGGGCGCCGGGGAGCTGTTTTTT. The V gene is TRBV28 and the J gene is TRBJ2-2, and TRBD1 may be the D gene, going by 5 matching bases. V is cut by 5 bases and J by 6 bases, and the space between the germline ends is 10 bases. CDR1 MDHEN and CDR2 SYDVKM were looked up in the germline V gene. The CDR3 starts with the cysteine, ends with the phenylalanine, and has 13 residues. This entry keeps only the CDR3 DNA: 39 bases, framed from base 1. Full variable domain (CDR3 extended with the reference TRBV28 and TRBJ2-2 proteins): DVKVTQSSRYLVKRTGEKVFLECVQDMDHENMFWYRQDPGLGLRLIYFSYDVKMKEKGDIPEGYSVSREKKERFSLILESASTNQTSMYLCASSPWGAGELFFGEGSRLTVL.